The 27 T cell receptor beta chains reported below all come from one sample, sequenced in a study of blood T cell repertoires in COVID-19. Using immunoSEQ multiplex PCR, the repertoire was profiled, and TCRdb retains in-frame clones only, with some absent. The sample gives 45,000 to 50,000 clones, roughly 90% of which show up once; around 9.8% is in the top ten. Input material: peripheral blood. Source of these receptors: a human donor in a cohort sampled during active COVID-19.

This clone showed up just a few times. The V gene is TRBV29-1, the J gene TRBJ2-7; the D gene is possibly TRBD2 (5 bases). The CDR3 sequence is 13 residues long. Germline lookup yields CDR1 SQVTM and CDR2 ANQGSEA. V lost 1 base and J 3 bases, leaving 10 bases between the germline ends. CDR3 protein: CSVEVGEIYEQYF. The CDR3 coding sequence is TGCAGCGTTGAAGTCGGGGAGATCTACGAGCAGTACTTC.

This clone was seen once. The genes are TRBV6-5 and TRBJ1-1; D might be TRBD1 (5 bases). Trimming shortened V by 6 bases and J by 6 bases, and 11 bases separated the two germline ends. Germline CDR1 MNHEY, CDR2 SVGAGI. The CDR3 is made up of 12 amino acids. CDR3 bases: TGTGCCAGCAGGTCAGGGCTTTCTGAAGCTTTCTTT. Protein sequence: CASRSGLSEAFF.

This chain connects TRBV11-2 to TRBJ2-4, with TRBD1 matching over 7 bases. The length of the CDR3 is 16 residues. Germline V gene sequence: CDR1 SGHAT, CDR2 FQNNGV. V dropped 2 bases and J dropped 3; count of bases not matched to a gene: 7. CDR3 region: CASSLLGDRNKNIQYF. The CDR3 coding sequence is TGTGCCAGCAGCTTATTGGGGGACAGAAACAAAAACATTCAGTACTTC.

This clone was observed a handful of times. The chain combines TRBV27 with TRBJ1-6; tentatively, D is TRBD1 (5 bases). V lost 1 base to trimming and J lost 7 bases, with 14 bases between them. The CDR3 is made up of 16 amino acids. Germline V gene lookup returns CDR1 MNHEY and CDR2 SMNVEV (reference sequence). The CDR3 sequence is CASSLLYGATNSPLHF. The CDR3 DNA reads TGTGCCAGCAGTTTATTATATGGGGCCACGAATTCACCCCTCCACTTT.

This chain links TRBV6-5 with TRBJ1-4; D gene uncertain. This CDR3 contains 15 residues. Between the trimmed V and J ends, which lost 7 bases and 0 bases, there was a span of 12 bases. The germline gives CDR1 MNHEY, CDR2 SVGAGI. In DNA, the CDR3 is TGTGCCAGCAATACCCACAGATCAACTAATGAAAAACTGTTTTTT. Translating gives CASNTHRSTNEKLFF.

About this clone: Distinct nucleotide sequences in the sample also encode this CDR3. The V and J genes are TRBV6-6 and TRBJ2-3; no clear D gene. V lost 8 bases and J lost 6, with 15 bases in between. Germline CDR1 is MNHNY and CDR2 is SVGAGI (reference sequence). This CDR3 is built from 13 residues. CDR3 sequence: CASLEALRDTQYF. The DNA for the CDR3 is TGTGCCAGCTTAGAAGCACTGAGGGATACGCAGTATTTT.

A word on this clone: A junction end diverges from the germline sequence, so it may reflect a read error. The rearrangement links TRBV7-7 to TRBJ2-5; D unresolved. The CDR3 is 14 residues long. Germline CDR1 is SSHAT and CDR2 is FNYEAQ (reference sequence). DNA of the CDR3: TGTGCTAGCAGCCCGCCGGCTAGGCAAGAGACCCAGTACTTC. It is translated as CASSPPARQETQYF.

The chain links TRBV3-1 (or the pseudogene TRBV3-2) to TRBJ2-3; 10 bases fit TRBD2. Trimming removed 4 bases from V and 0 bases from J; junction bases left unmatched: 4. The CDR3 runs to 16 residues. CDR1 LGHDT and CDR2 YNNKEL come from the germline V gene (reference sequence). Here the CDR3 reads CASSPQLAGSTDTQYF. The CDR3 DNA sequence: TGTGCCAGCAGCCCCCAACTAGCGGGGAGCACAGATACGCAGTATTTT.

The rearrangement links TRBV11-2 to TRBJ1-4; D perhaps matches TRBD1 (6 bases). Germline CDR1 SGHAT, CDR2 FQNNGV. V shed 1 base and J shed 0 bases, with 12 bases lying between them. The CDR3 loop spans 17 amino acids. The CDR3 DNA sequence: TGTGCCAGCAGCTTAGGCGGGGGCCCCGCAACTAATGAAAAACTGTTTTTT. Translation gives CASSLGGGPATNEKLFF.

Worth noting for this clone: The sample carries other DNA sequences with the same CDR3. The CDR3 loop reads CASGFSNYGYTF. In nucleotides, the CDR3 is TGTGCTAGTGGTTTCTCGAACTATGGCTACACCTTC. The V call is TRBV12-5, the J call TRBJ1-2; no clear D. The germline V and J ends were trimmed by 3 bases and 2 bases, with 4 bases remaining between them. This CDR3 has 12 residues. Germline V gene sequence: CDR1 LGHNT, CDR2 FRNRAP.

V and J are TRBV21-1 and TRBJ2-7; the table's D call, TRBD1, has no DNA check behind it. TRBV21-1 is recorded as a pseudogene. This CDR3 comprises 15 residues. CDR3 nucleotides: TGTGCCAGCAGCCCCCCGGACAGGGAGTCCTACGAGCAGTACTTC. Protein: CASSPPDRESYEQYF.

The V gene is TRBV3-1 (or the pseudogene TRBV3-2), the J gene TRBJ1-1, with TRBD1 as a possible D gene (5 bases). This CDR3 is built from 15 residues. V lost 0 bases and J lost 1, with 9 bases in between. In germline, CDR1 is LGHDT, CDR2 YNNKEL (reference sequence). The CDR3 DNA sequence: TGTGCCAGCAGCCAAGATGGCAGGGCGAACACTGAAGCTTTCTTT. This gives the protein CASSQDGRANTEAFF.

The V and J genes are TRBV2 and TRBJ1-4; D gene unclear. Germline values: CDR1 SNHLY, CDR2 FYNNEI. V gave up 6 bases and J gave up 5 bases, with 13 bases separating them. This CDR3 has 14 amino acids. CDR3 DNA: TGTGCCAGCAGGAGGGAGAATAACAATGAAAAACTGTTTTTT. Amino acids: CASRRENNNEKLFF.

DNA of the CDR3: TGTGCCATCAGTGATGACAGGGGCGGGGAAAAACTGTTTTTT. The encoded protein is CAISDDRGGEKLFF. J is TRBJ1-4 and V is TRBV10-3; 8 bases fit TRBD1. CDR3 length equals 14 residues. Germline trimming cut 3 bases from V and 8 bases from J; bases unmatched to any gene: 5. The germline V gene encodes CDR1 ENHRY and CDR2 SYGVKD.

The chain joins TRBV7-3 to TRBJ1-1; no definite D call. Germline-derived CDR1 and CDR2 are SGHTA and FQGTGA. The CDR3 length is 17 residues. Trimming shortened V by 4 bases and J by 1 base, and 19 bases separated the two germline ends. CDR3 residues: CASSSLHTLGPNTEAFF. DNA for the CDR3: TGTGCCAGCAGCTCTCTACATACGTTGGGCCCGAACACTGAAGCTTTCTTT.

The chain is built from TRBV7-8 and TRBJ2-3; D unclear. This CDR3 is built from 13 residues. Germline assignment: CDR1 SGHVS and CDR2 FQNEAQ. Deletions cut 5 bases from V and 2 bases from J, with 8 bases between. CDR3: CASSQQNTDTQYF. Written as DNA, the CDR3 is TGTGCCAGCAGCCAACAGAACACAGATACGCAGTATTTT.

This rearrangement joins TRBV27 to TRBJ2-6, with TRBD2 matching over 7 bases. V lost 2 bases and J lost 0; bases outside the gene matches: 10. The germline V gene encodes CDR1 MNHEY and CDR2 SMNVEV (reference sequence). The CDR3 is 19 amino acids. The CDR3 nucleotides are TGTGCCAGCAGTTTAAGGGAGGGCCGCTGGGGCTCTGGGGCCAACGTCCTGACTTTC. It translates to CASSLREGRWGSGANVLTF.

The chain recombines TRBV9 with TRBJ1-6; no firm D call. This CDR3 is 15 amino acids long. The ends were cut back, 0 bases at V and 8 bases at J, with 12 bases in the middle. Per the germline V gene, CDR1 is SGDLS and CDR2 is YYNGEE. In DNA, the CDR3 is TGTGCCAGCAGCGTAGGGGCAGGTTGGGATTCACCCCTCCACTTT. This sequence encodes CASSVGAGWDSPLHF.

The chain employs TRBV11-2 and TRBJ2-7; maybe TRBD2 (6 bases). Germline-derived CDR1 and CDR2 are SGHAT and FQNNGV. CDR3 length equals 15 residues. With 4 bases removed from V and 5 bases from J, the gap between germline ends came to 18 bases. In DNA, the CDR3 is TGTGCCAGCAGCTCAGTCCGGGGGATCGGCCACGAGCAGTACTTC. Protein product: CASSSVRGIGHEQYF.

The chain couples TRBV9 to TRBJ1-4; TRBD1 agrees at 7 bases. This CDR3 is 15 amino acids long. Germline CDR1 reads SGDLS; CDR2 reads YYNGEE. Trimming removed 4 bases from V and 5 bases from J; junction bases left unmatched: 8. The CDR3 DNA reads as TGTGCCAGCAGCTCCCAGGACAGGCAAAATGAAAAACTGTTTTTT. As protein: CASSSQDRQNEKLFF. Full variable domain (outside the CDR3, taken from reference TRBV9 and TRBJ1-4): DSGVTQTPKHLITATGQRVTLRCSPRSGDLSVYWYQQSLDQGLQFLIQYYNGEERAKGNILERFSAQQFPDLHSELNLSSLELGDSALYFCASSSQDRQNEKLFFGSGTQLSVL.

The CDR3 bases are TGTGCCAGCTTGGGGACTAGCGGGGGGGCTGAGCAGTTCTTC. Translating gives CASLGTSGGAEQFF. The chain links TRBV11-2 to TRBJ2-1; 16 bases are a match to TRBD2. The CDR3 totals 14 residues. V shed 8 bases and J 9 bases; nucleotides not matched to a gene: 4. CDR1 and CDR2 (germline): SGHAT, FQNNGV. Full variable domain (rest looked up from reference TRBV11-2 and TRBJ2-1): EAGVAQSPRYKIIEKRQSVAFWCNPISGHATLYWYQQILGQGPKLLIQFQNNGVVDDSQLPKDRFSAERLKGVDSTLKIQPAKLEDSAVYLCASLGTSGGAEQFFGPGTRLTVL.

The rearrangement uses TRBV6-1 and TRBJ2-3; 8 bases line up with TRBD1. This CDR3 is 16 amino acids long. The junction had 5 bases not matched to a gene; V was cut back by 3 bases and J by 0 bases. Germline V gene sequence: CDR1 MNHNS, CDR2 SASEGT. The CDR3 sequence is CASSDRGQVSTDTQYF. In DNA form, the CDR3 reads TGTGCCAGCAGTGATAGGGGACAGGTTAGCACAGATACGCAGTATTTT.

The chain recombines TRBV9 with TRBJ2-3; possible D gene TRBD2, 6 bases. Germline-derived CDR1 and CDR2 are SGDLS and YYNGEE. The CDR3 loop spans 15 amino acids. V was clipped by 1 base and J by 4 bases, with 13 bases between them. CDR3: CASSVRVGGPDTQYF. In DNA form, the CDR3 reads TGTGCCAGCAGCGTAAGGGTAGGAGGGCCAGATACGCAGTATTTT.

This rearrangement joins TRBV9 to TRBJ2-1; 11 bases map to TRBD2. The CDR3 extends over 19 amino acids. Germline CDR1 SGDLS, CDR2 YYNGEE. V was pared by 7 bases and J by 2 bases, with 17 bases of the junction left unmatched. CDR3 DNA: TGTGCCAGCGCCGGAAGGGGGCCGGGACTAGCGGAGACCTACAATGAGCAGTTCTTC. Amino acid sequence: CASAGRGPGLAETYNEQFF.

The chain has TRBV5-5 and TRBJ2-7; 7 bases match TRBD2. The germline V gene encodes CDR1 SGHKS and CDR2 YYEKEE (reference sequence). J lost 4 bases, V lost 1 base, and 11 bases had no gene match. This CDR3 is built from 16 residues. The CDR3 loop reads CASSLRPAGFYYEQYF. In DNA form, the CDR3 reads TGTGCCAGCAGCTTGCGTCCAGCGGGGTTCTATTACGAGCAGTACTTC.

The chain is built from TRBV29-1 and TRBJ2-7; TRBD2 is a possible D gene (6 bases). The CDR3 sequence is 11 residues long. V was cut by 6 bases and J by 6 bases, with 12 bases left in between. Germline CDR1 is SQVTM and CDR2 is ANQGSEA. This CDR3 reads CSVDGGFEQYF. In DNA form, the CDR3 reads TGCAGCGTGGATGGGGGGTTCGAGCAGTACTTC.

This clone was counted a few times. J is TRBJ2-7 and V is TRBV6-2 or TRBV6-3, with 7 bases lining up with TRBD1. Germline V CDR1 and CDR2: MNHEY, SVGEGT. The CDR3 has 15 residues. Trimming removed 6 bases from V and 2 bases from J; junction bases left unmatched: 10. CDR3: CASSPPTGLAYEQYF. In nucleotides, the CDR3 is TGTGCCAGCAGCCCTCCGACAGGGTTGGCCTACGAGCAGTACTTC.